This is a list of T cell receptor beta chains from one sample in a study of blood T cell repertoires in COVID-19. The protocol was immunoSEQ multiplex PCR, while the TCRdb copy is restricted to in-frame clones and leaves out a portion. The sample holds about 300,000 clones, about nine tenths seen once. Input material: PBMCs or T cells enriched from blood (not recorded which). The receptors shown here come from a man aged 30-40 years who had recovered from COVID-19. Each CDR3 is given with its conserved first and last residue. D genes are given only for firm matches.

D: TRBD1; J: TRBJ1-1; V: TRBV7-9; CDR3: CASSAASRGRGTEAFF
D: TRBD1; J: TRBJ1-2; V: TRBV28; CDR3: CASSSPGGPSYGYTF
D: TRBD2; J: TRBJ2-7; V: TRBV7-2; CDR3: CASSPLLAGGVEQYF
D: TRBD2; J: TRBJ2-1; V: TRBV7-9; CDR3: CASSAGTSNEQFF
D: TRBD2; J: TRBJ2-1; V: TRBV7-2; CDR3: CASSLARSSGALRVNEQFF
D: .; J: TRBJ1-2; V: TRBV7-9; CDR3: CASSSTTAILSHGYTF
D: .; J: TRBJ1-2; V: TRBV7-9; CDR3: CASSSGEHGYTF
D: TRBD2; J: TRBJ2-5; V: TRBV5-1; CDR3: CASSLPLAGGQETQYF
D: TRBD2; J: TRBJ2-5; V: TRBV28; CDR3: CASSRGGAVETQYF
D: TRBD1; J: TRBJ1-1; V: TRBV14; CDR3: CASSQLQGITTEAFF
D: .; J: TRBJ1-1; V: TRBV13; CDR3: CASSAGGLRTEAFF
D: .; J: TRBJ2-1; V: TRBV5-1; CDR3: CASSLGRDRPYNEQFF
D: TRBD1; J: TRBJ2-7; V: TRBV7-6; CDR3: CASSLGLGRTGREQYF
D: .; J: TRBJ1-5; V: TRBV30; CDR3: CAWSVDFRQPQHF
D: .; J: TRBJ1-5; V: TRBV6-6; CDR3: CASSYLGGPQHF
D: .; J: TRBJ2-3; V: TRBV19; CDR3: CASSIMDTQYF
D: TRBD2; J: TRBJ2-1; V: TRBV11-3; CDR3: CASTREVYNEQFF
D: .; J: TRBJ1-4; V: TRBV7-9; CDR3: CASSLGWGAFEKLFF
D: .; J: TRBJ2-3; V: TRBV7-9; CDR3: CASSSGGHSTDTQYF
D: TRBD1; J: TRBJ1-2; V: TRBV10-1; CDR3: CASSPTQGADGYTF
D: TRBD2; J: TRBJ2-3; V: TRBV4-1; CDR3: CASSVGGTSGSDTQYF
D: TRBD1; J: TRBJ1-3; V: TRBV6-5; CDR3: CASSMGQGGNTIYF
D: TRBD2; J: TRBJ2-7; V: TRBV29-1; CDR3: CSVWGTGGSYEQYF
D: .; J: TRBJ2-7; V: TRBV27; CDR3: CASSPQGGRYEQYF
D: .; J: TRBJ2-3; V: TRBV7-9; CDR3: CASSPRDTQYF
D: TRBD1; J: TRBJ2-3; V: TRBV20-1; CDR3: CSASQGQGARDTQYF
D: TRBD1; J: TRBJ1-2; V: TRBV11-2; CDR3: CASSRQQGYYGYTF
D: .; J: TRBJ2-3; V: TRBV29-1; CDR3: CSVGATDTQYF
D: TRBD1; J: TRBJ2-1; V: TRBV29-1; CDR3: CSVGQGGYNEQFF
D: TRBD1; J: TRBJ2-4; V: TRBV11-2; CDR3: CASSRSGQGSKNIQYF
D: .; J: TRBJ2-7; V: TRBV19; CDR3: CASSIKFGTSISYEQYF
D: .; J: TRBJ2-1; V: TRBV7-6; CDR3: CASSLDRQRKTNEQFF
D: .; J: TRBJ1-1; V: TRBV28; CDR3: CASSGGGVWNTEAFF
D: TRBD1; J: TRBJ2-3; V: TRBV10-2; CDR3: CASSGGQGARTDTQYF
D: .; J: TRBJ1-1; V: TRBV15; CDR3: CATSRDARTEAFF